Below, 21 T cell receptor beta chains from the same sample are listed, as sequenced in a study of blood T cell repertoires in COVID-19. TCRdb's table, derived via immunoSEQ multiplex PCR, lists solely in-frame clones and lacks some. The table records roughly 230,000 clones, 82% of them present only once. Sequenced material: PBMCs or T cells enriched from blood (not recorded which). The origin of the receptors is a woman aged 55-75 years who had recovered from COVID-19.

The chain uses TRBV15 and TRBJ2-1; D perhaps matches TRBD1 (6 bases). The CDR3 totals 15 residues. Germline V gene data show CDR1 as LNHNV and CDR2 as YYDKDF (reference sequence). The V gene lost 0 bases and the J gene lost 3 bases, with 9 bases spanning the gap. The CDR3 sequence is CATSRDRGVYNEQFF. The CDR3 DNA follows: TGTGCCACCAGCAGAGACAGGGGAGTCTACAATGAGCAGTTCTTC.

The chain recombines TRBV9 with TRBJ1-6; maybe TRBD1 (6 bases). The CDR3 totals 14 residues. V was clipped by 3 bases and J by 7 bases, with 11 bases between them. In germline, CDR1 is SGDLS, CDR2 YYNGEE. CDR3 in amino acids: CASSGQGSNSPLHF. Written as DNA, the CDR3 is TGTGCCAGCAGCGGGCAGGGGTCGAATTCACCCCTCCACTTT.

The chain links TRBV19 to TRBJ2-7; TRBD2 aligns across 13 bases. J was trimmed by 7 bases and V by 5 bases; bases with no gene match: 8. This CDR3 comprises 15 residues. Looked up from germline, CDR1 is LNHDA and CDR2 is SQIVND (reference sequence). For the CDR3, the DNA is TGTGCCAGTAGTCGAGGACTAGCGGGAGCTGGAGAGCAGTACTTC. Encoded protein: CASSRGLAGAGEQYF.

This chain connects TRBV19 to TRBJ1-4; TRBD1 is a possible D gene (6 bases). The CDR3 consists of 16 residues. Trimming removed 2 bases from V and 5 bases from J, with 15 bases in between. Germline-derived CDR1 and CDR2 are LNHDA and SQIVND (reference sequence). CDR3 sequence: CASSIFSTGTNEKLFF. CDR3 bases: TGTGCCAGTAGTATATTCTCCACAGGGACGAATGAAAAACTGTTTTTT. Full variable domain (outside the CDR3, taken from reference TRBV19 and TRBJ1-4): DGGITQSPKYLFRKEGQNVTLSCEQNLNHDAMYWYRQDPGQGLRLIYYSQIVNDFQKGDIAEGYSVSREKKESFPLTVTSAQKNPTAFYLCASSIFSTGTNEKLFFGSGTQLSVL.

The CDR3 spells CASSQDRENEQFF. The DNA for the CDR3 is TGTGCCAGCAGCCAAGATCGGGAAAATGAGCAGTTCTTC. The chain links TRBV4-2 to TRBJ2-1, with a possible D match to TRBD2 (5 bases). Trimming pared 0 bases from V and 7 bases from J, leaving 7 bases between. Germline V gene sequence: CDR1 LGHNA, CDR2 YNFKEQ. The CDR3 extends over 13 amino acids.

This clone was detected once. J is TRBJ2-1 and V is TRBV20-1; 9 nucleotides line up with TRBD1. V was clipped by 3 bases and J by 4 bases; unmatched bases: 7. Per the germline V gene, CDR1 is DFQATT and CDR2 is SNEGSKA (reference sequence). This CDR3 spans 15 amino acids. The CDR3 sequence is CSASWGQGGYNEQFF. As DNA, the CDR3 is TGCAGTGCTAGTTGGGGACAGGGAGGGTACAATGAGCAGTTCTTC.

This chain joins TRBV7-8 and TRBJ1-2; maybe TRBD1 (5 bases). Germline-derived CDR1 and CDR2 are SGHVS and FQNEAQ. The CDR3 runs to 15 residues. The germline V and J ends were trimmed by 0 bases and 8 bases, with 16 bases remaining between them. DNA of the CDR3: TGTGCCAGCAGCTTAGCGCAGGGTCACGGTCTAGGCTACACCTTC. Residues: CASSLAQGHGLGYTF.

CDR3 sequence reads: CASSTGTAAGNTIYF. Written as DNA, the CDR3 is TGTGCCAGTAGTACCGGGACAGCCGCTGGAAACACCATATATTTT. The chain carries TRBV19 and TRBJ1-3; 7 bases line up with TRBD1. The CDR3 totals 15 residues. Germline loops: CDR1 LNHDA, CDR2 SQIVND (reference sequence). After removal of 4 bases from V and 2 bases from J, the junction contained 5 bases not matched to a gene.

The V and J genes are TRBV2 and TRBJ2-5; no firm D call. The CDR3 runs to 11 residues. CDR1 is SNHLY, CDR2 FYNNEI, per germline. Trimming took 7 bases from V and 1 from J, leaving 4 bases between them. The CDR3 DNA follows: TGTGCCAGCACAGTCCAAGAGACCCAGTACTTC. Residues: CASTVQETQYF.

This clone was counted once. The chain recombines TRBV2 with TRBJ2-3, with 11 nucleotides matching TRBD2. Unmatched junction bases numbered 6, after V lost 6 bases and J lost 4 bases. This CDR3 is built from 15 residues. Germline assignment: CDR1 SNHLY and CDR2 FYNNEI. CDR3 sequence: CASRLLAGVPDTQYF. DNA for the CDR3: TGTGCCAGCAGACTACTAGCGGGAGTCCCAGATACGCAGTATTTT.

As for this clone: At one end, the junction sequence differs from germline, possibly due to a read error. V and J are TRBV7-9 and TRBJ2-1; TRBD1 might be the D (5 bases). CDR1 and CDR2 from the germline V gene are SEHNR and FQNEAQ (reference sequence). There are 12 residues in the CDR3. Here the CDR3 DNA reads TGTGCCAGCACCTTAGGGGCCAATGAGCAGTTCTTC. The encoded protein is CASTLGANEQFF.

The rearrangement links TRBV29-1 to TRBJ1-2, with no clear D. The CDR3 sequence is 14 residues long. Trimming stripped 4 bases from V and 4 bases from J, with 16 bases between. Germline V gives CDR1 SQVTM, CDR2 ANQGSEA. CDR3 protein: CSVVKADPLYGYTF. The CDR3, as DNA: TGCAGCGTTGTAAAGGCGGATCCGCTCTATGGCTACACCTTC.

This clone was seen more than once but under ten times. The chain is built from TRBV18 and TRBJ1-1, with TRBD1 matching over 9 bases. Unmatched junction bases numbered 5, after V lost 1 base and J lost 8 bases. The germline gives CDR1 KGHSH, CDR2 LQKENI. The CDR3 consists of 14 residues. The CDR3 nucleotides are TGTGCCAGCTCACCACTGGACAGGGGAGTAGAAGCTTTCTTT. Encoded protein: CASSPLDRGVEAFF.

This chain links TRBV4-1 with TRBJ1-3; D not resolved. Trimming took 4 bases from V and 1 from J, leaving 14 bases between them. Germline V lookup: CDR1 MGHRA, CDR2 YSYEKL. There are 16 residues in the CDR3. CDR3 protein: CASSLAHPVSGNTIYF. The DNA of the CDR3 is TGCGCCAGCAGCCTAGCGCACCCGGTGTCTGGAAACACCATATATTTT.

The chain joins TRBV5-4 to TRBJ2-3, with a tentative D call TRBD2 (6 bases). V was clipped by 3 bases and J by 3 bases, with 14 bases between them. The V gene's germline CDR1 is SGHNT and CDR2 YYREEE (reference sequence). This CDR3 comprises 15 residues. The CDR3 sequence is CASSWEERVTDTQYF. The CDR3 DNA follows: TGTGCCAGCAGCTGGGAGGAGCGTGTTACAGATACGCAGTATTTT. The full variable domain, with the rest looked up from reference TRBV5-4 and TRBJ2-3, is ETGVTQSPTHLIKTRGQQVTLRCSSQSGHNTVSWYQQALGQGPQFIFQYYREEENGRGNFPPRFSGLQFPNYSSELNVNALELDDSALYLCASSWEERVTDTQYFGPGTRLTVL.

The V gene is TRBV6-1, the J gene TRBJ1-5; D not resolved. Germline CDR1 and CDR2: MNHNS and SASEGT. The CDR3 is 12 residues long. V shed 3 bases and J shed 11 bases, with 11 bases lying between them. CDR3 bases: TGTGCCAGCAGTGACGCCTGGGAGGCCCAGCATTTT. Translation gives CASSDAWEAQHF.

This clone has only one observation. The chain carries TRBV3-1 (or the pseudogene TRBV3-2) and TRBJ2-1; 11 nucleotides agree with TRBD2. The length of the CDR3 is 14 residues. Germline V gene lookup returns CDR1 LGHDT and CDR2 YNNKEL (reference sequence). With 3 bases clipped from V and 8 bases from J, the junction kept 3 bases outside the gene matches. The CDR3 protein is CASSQGTSGDEQFF. CDR3 in DNA: TGTGCCAGCAGCCAGGGGACTAGCGGAGATGAGCAGTTCTTC.

The chain links TRBV7-3 to TRBJ2-3; perhaps TRBD2 as D (7 bases). Germline V gene data show CDR1 as SGHTA and CDR2 as FQGTGA. The CDR3 has 14 amino acids. V gave up 7 bases and J gave up 5 bases, with 16 bases separating them. The CDR3 DNA is TGTGCCAGCACGGTGGGGGGGCAAGGAGATACGCAGTATTTT. The encoded protein is CASTVGGQGDTQYF.

The chain joins TRBV6-6 to TRBJ2-1, with a tentative D call TRBD2 (5 bases). This CDR3 spans 12 amino acids. V gave up 0 bases and J gave up 8 bases, with 5 bases separating them. Germline V lookup: CDR1 MNHNY, CDR2 SVGAGI (reference sequence). The CDR3 protein is CASSYSGDEQFF. CDR3 DNA sequence: TGTGCCAGCAGTTACTCCGGGGATGAGCAGTTCTTC.

The chain combines TRBV27 with TRBJ1-3; D is possibly TRBD1 (6 bases). The germline V gene encodes CDR1 MNHEY and CDR2 SMNVEV (reference sequence). Deletions cut 5 bases from V and 3 bases from J, with 11 bases between. The CDR3 extends over 14 amino acids. The CDR3 nucleotides are TGTGCCAGCAGTCCGCAGGGGCATGGAAACACCATATATTTT. Its translation is CASSPQGHGNTIYF.

The chain uses TRBV7-2 and TRBJ1-2; unclear D gene. The CDR3 runs to 14 residues. CDR1 is SGHTA and CDR2 is FQGNSA in the germline V gene. V lost 3 bases to trimming and J lost 8 bases, with 16 bases between them. The CDR3 protein is CASSFPSQPGGYTF. The DNA for the CDR3 is TGTGCCAGCAGCTTTCCCAGTCAACCCGGGGGCTACACCTTC.